This is a list of T cell receptor beta chains from one sample in a study of shared clonotypes between healthy human individuals. Produced via immunoSEQ multiplex PCR; TCRdb's table is partial and in-frame only. The repertoire holds about 490,000 clones, with 60% to 85% as singletons. The sample was PBMCs. The receptors shown here come from a woman between 35 and 50 years old in good health. Some clones in this sample may be carry-over from other donors' samples. CDR3s include the opening cysteine and the closing phenylalanine or tryptophan. The D gene is left open where the match is weak. Rows may omit the clone size; those that give it use once, few, many or a size class.

TGTGCCAGCAGCCCGGGACAGACTGCGAACACCGGGGAGCTGTTTTTT | CASSPGQTANTGELFF | TRBD1 | - | TRBJ2-2 | TRBV5-4
TGTGCCAGCAGCTTACAAGGAAACAATGAGCAGTTCTTC | CASSLQGNNEQFF | - | - | TRBJ2-1 | TRBV13
TGTGCCACAACGGACAGGCCCTTGAACACTGAAGCTTTCTTT | CATTDRPLNTEAFF | TRBD1 | - | TRBJ1-1 | TRBV10-3
TGCGCCAGCAGCTCAAGGACAGGGTCGGGTGAGCAGTTCTTC | CASSSRTGSGEQFF | TRBD1 | - | TRBJ2-1 | TRBV5-1
TGTGCCATCAGTGGGGGCGGCTCCTACGAGCAGTACTTC | CAISGGGSYEQYF | - | - | TRBJ2-7 | TRBV10-3
TGCAGCGTCCCGGGACAGGGACAATGGCAGTACTTC | CSVPGQGQWQYF | TRBD1 | - | TRBJ2-7 | TRBV29-1
TGTGCCTGGACCAATGATGGGGACAGAATTAATGAAAAACTGTTTTTT | CAWTNDGDRINEKLFF | TRBD1 | - | TRBJ1-4 | TRBV30
TGTGCCAGCAGCGGGGCGGGAGTTGGAGACATTCAGTACTTC | CASSGAGVGDIQYF | TRBD2 | - | TRBJ2-4 | TRBV9
TGTGCCAGCTCACAGGACAGCCTTCCCGTGGGGGAGCAGTACTTC | CASSQDSLPVGEQYF | - | - | TRBJ2-7 | TRBV18
TGTGCCACCAGCAGAGGAGAGGTTGACAGGAACTATGGCTACACCTTC | CATSRGEVDRNYGYTF | - | - | TRBJ1-2 | TRBV15
TGTGCCATCAGTGAGAAAGGGGTCAGCACCGGGGAGCTGTTTTTT | CAISEKGVSTGELFF | - | - | TRBJ2-2 | TRBV10-3
TGTGCCAGCAGCTTAGACCGGGGCGGGTGGCAGCCCCAGCATTTT | CASSLDRGGWQPQHF | - | - | TRBJ1-5 | TRBV7-9
TGTGCCAGCAGCTTAGCGGGACTAGCGGGAGTTGGCGCGTTCTTC | CASSLAGLAGVGAFF | TRBD2 | - | TRBJ2-1 | TRBV7-9
TGTGCCAGCAGCTTGACTAGCGGTGAGCAGTTCTTC | CASSLTSGEQFF | TRBD2 | - | TRBJ2-1 | TRBV5-6
TGTGCCAGCAGCTTGGTAATAGATTTCACAGATACGCAGTATTTT | CASSLVIDFTDTQYF | - | - | TRBJ2-3 | TRBV5-8
TGTGCCAGCGGAAGGGGCTCTGGGGCCAACGTCCTGACTTTC | CASGRGSGANVLTF | - | - | TRBJ2-6 | TRBV6-6
TGTGCCAGCAGTTTTGGGGACACCTCCTACGAGCAGTACTTC | CASSFGDTSYEQYF | - | - | TRBJ2-7 | TRBV28
TGTGCCAGTAGTTCGACAGGGTCTAGCAATCAGCCCCAGCATTTT | CASSSTGSSNQPQHF | TRBD1 | - | TRBJ1-5 | TRBV19
TGCGCCAGCAGCCGGGGCATGAACACCGGGGAGCTGTTTTTT | CASSRGMNTGELFF | - | - | TRBJ2-2 | TRBV4-3
TGTGCCAGCACCGAGGGCGGGACGAGGACAGATACGCAGTATTTT | CASTEGGTRTDTQYF | - | - | TRBJ2-3 | TRBV6-1
TGTGCCAGCAGTGAAGGCCAGGAACGGCCCTACGAGCAGTACTTC | CASSEGQERPYEQYF | - | - | TRBJ2-7 | TRBV25-1
TGTGCCAGCAGCTTAGCGCGGGACAATGAGCAGTTCTTC | CASSLARDNEQFF | - | - | TRBJ2-1 | TRBV7-3
TGTGCCAGCAGTTTAATCCGGGATGAGACCCAGTACTTC | CASSLIRDETQYF | - | - | TRBJ2-5 | TRBV28
TGTGCCACTGGGGGGGGGACAGACACTTATGGCTACACCTTC | CATGGGTDTYGYTF | TRBD1 | - | TRBJ1-2 | TRBV6-5
TGTGCCAGCAAGGGAGATAGACTAGCGGTTGACACCGGGGAGCTGTTTTTT | CASKGDRLAVDTGELFF | TRBD2 | - | TRBJ2-2 | TRBV28
TGTGCCAGCAGCCCGACCCCAACGAACACCGGGGAGCTGTTTTTT | CASSPTPTNTGELFF | - | few | TRBJ2-2 | TRBV5-4
TGCGCCAGCAGCTTGGCACTAGCGGGCTCATACGAGCAGTACTTC | CASSLALAGSYEQYF | TRBD2 | - | TRBJ2-7 | TRBV5-1
TGCGCCAGCAGCCAAGTAAACAGTAACTATGGCTACACCTTC | CASSQVNSNYGYTF | - | - | TRBJ1-2 | TRBV4-1
TGTGCCAGCAGGGACGATGGAAACACCATATATTTT | CASRDDGNTIYF | - | - | TRBJ1-3 | TRBV28
TGTGCCAGCAGTACGACAGGGTATAATGAAAAACTGTTTTTT | CASSTTGYNEKLFF | TRBD1 | - | TRBJ1-4 | TRBV28
TGTGCCAGCAGCTCCGGGGCCTCCTACGAGCAGTACTTC | CASSSGASYEQYF | - | - | TRBJ2-7 | TRBV7-3
TGCGCCAGCAGTGCCGGGGTCTACAATGAGCAGTTCTTC | CASSAGVYNEQFF | - | - | TRBJ2-1 | TRBV10-1
TGTGCCAGCAGCCCCAAACAGGGTGTGCCATCGAAGAGTACCTACGAGCAGTACTTC | CASSPKQGVPSKSTYEQYF | - | - | TRBJ2-7 | TRBV21-1
TGTGCCAGCAGTTTCCCCGGGACAGTACAAGAGACCCAGTACTTC | CASSFPGTVQETQYF | TRBD1 | - | TRBJ2-5 | TRBV28
TGTGCCAGCTCACCAGATAGTCAGCCCCACTACGAGCAGTACTTC | CASSPDSQPHYEQYF | - | - | TRBJ2-7 | TRBV18
TGTGCCAGCAGTTCCAAGGGACTAGCGGGAGGGCGCTACGAGCAGTACTTC | CASSSKGLAGGRYEQYF | TRBD2 | - | TRBJ2-7 | TRBV28
TGCGCCAGCAGGCCATTCGGACAGGGGGACTCTATCTCTGGGGCCAACGTCCTGACTTTC | CASRPFGQGDSISGANVLTF | TRBD1 | - | TRBJ2-6 | TRBV10-2
TGTGCCAGCAGCCCCCTTCTCGGTACCGGGGAGCTGTTTTTT | CASSPLLGTGELFF | - | - | TRBJ2-2 | TRBV7-2
TGTGCCACCAGCAATACTATAGCGGGAGAGCAGTTCTTC | CATSNTIAGEQFF | TRBD2 | - | TRBJ2-1 | TRBV15
TGTGCCAGCAGTTTGGGGGCGTGGGATGGCTACACCTTC | CASSLGAWDGYTF | - | - | TRBJ1-2 | TRBV28
TGTGCCAGCAGCGTCACGAAAGGGAGGACAGGGTCGGAAAAACTGTTTTTT | CASSVTKGRTGSEKLFF | TRBD1 | - | TRBJ1-4 | TRBV9
TGTGCCAGCAGCTTAGCTGGCCAGGGGACGCAGTATTTT | CASSLAGQGTQYF | - | - | TRBJ2-3 | TRBV7-7
TGTGCCAGCAGCTTAGGAGTAGCGGGAGAGGGCGAGCAGTACTTC | CASSLGVAGEGEQYF | TRBD2 | - | TRBJ2-7 | TRBV7-9
TGCAGCGTTGCGGGGGTGGGGGCGACTAATGAAAAACTGTTTTTT | CSVAGVGATNEKLFF | - | - | TRBJ1-4 | TRBV29-1
TGTGCCAGCAGCTTGTATCCTTCATTGGGGCGGACTGAAGCTTTCTTT | CASSLYPSLGRTEAFF | - | - | TRBJ1-1 | TRBV5-6
TGTGCCAGTAGTCAGCGTTATGGCAATCAGCCCCAGCATTTT | CASSQRYGNQPQHF | - | few | TRBJ1-5 | TRBV19
TGTGCCATCAGTGAGACTAGCCGAACTACCACAGATACGCAGTATTTT | CAISETSRTTTDTQYF | - | - | TRBJ2-3 | TRBV10-3
TGCAGCGTTGAAGACGACCGGGACTGCAATTTCAATGAGCAGTTCTTC | CSVEDDRDCNFNEQFF | - | - | TRBJ2-1 | TRBV29-1
TGTGCCATCAGTGACGGCAGGGAGGACGAGCAGTACTTC | CAISDGREDEQYF | - | few | TRBJ2-7 | TRBV10-3
TGTGCCAGCAGCGTAGAACCGTGGGATGGAAACACCATATATTTT | CASSVEPWDGNTIYF | - | - | TRBJ1-3 | TRBV9
TGTGCCAGCAGTCCAGGGGGGGGCCGCAGATCCTACGAGCAGTACTTC | CASSPGGGRRSYEQYF | - | - | TRBJ2-7 | TRBV27